These T cell receptor beta chains were read from a single sample in a study of vaccination effects on CD4 cells after COVID-19. Method: immunoSEQ multiplex PCR; TCRdb's copy keeps in-frame clones and lacks some. This table has about 37,000 clones, around 73% appearing once. These receptors are not linked to any known antigen. The sequences come from CD4+ T cells from PBMCs cultured with a peptide pool, collected before COVID-19 vaccination. Receptors originate from a human donor who had a prior SARS-CoV-2 infection. CDR3s include the opening cysteine and the closing phenylalanine or tryptophan. The D gene is left open where the match is weak. Rows give clone size only sometimes, using once, few, many, or a class for an expanded clone.

size | J | D | V | DNA | CDR3
. | TRBJ2-5 | . | TRBV11-3 | TGTGCCAGCAGCTTAGCAGGGGTTGAGACCCAGTACTTC | CASSLAGVETQYF
. | TRBJ1-3 | . | TRBV18 | TGTGCCAGCTCAAAAGGGACGGAGCTGGAGAACACCATATATTTT | CASSKGTELENTIYF
. | TRBJ1-3 | . | TRBV7-9 | TGTGCCAGCAGCCCACTCCGGGACCTCGGCTCTGGAAACACCATATATTTT | CASSPLRDLGSGNTIYF
. | TRBJ2-3 | . | TRBV5-4 | TGTGCCAGCAGCTTGGGGGACCCCAGTACTACGCAGTATTTT | CASSLGDPSTTQYF
. | TRBJ1-2 | . | TRBV5-1 | TGCGCCAGCAGACTGGCGGCGGGGGCGGCCAACTATGGCTACACCTTC | CASRLAAGAANYGYTF
. | TRBJ2-5 | TRBD2 | TRBV11-3 | TGTGCCAGCAGCTCCTACGCGGGAGGAGGGCAGACCCAGTACTTC | CASSSYAGGGQTQYF
. | TRBJ2-3 | . | TRBV7-3 | TGTGCCAGCAGCTTAACGATGTCAGATACGCAGTATTTT | CASSLTMSDTQYF
few | TRBJ2-3 | . | TRBV3-1/TRBV3-2 | TGTGCCAGCAGCCAAGCCGGGACATACACAGATACGCAGTATTTT | CASSQAGTYTDTQYF
once | TRBJ1-5 | . | TRBV6-2/TRBV6-3 | TGTGCCAGCAGTGACAGGAGCGGCAATCAGCCCCAGCATTTT | CASSDRSGNQPQHF
. | TRBJ1-1 | . | TRBV4-3 | TGCGCCAGCAGCCTTGAGCACGGAGTGAACACTGAAGCTTTCTTT | CASSLEHGVNTEAFF
. | TRBJ2-2 | . | TRBV12-5 | TGTGCTAGTGGTTTGTGGGACACCGGGGAGCTGTTTTTT | CASGLWDTGELFF
once | TRBJ1-5 | . | TRBV5-6 | TGTGCCAGCAGCCAGGAGCGCTATAGCAATCAGCCCCAGCATTTT | CASSQERYSNQPQHF
. | TRBJ2-7 | TRBD1 | TRBV6-6 | TGTGCCAGCAGACGCGGGGACAGGGGTGAAGGGGAGCAGTACTTC | CASRRGDRGEGEQYF
. | TRBJ2-7 | TRBD1 | TRBV2 | TGTGCCAGCAGTGATTATAGGGGGCGAATCAGCGAGCAGTACTTC | CASSDYRGRISEQYF
. | TRBJ1-6 | . | TRBV21-1 | TGTGCCAGCAGTACGAGAAGATCTAATTCACCCCTCCACTTT | CASSTRRSNSPLHF
few | TRBJ1-2 | TRBD1 | TRBV5-4 | TGTGCCAGCAGCCCGGGACAGGTTAACTATGGCTACACCTTC | CASSPGQVNYGYTF
. | TRBJ1-3 | . | TRBV18 | TGTGCCAGCTCACGTGAAACAGCCCCCTCTGGAAACACCATATATTTT | CASSRETAPSGNTIYF
few | TRBJ2-1 | TRBD2 | TRBV29-1 | TGCAGCGCCATAGCGGGAATAAATGAGCAGTTCTTC | CSAIAGINEQFF
. | TRBJ2-7 | TRBD2 | TRBV6-1 | TGTGCCAGCAGTGTTCGACTAGCGGGGGTTGCTTACGAGCAGTACTTC | CASSVRLAGVAYEQYF
. | TRBJ2-3 | . | TRBV6-5 | TGTGCCAGCAGTTTGACGGGGGCCCGCACAGATACGCAGTATTTT | CASSLTGARTDTQYF